The following is a T cell receptor beta chain sequence with its context. What it recognizes is unknown. This sample is part of a study of human T cells and chemical hapten exposure. Study-wide findings and caveats: TCRs above 1 in 1000 frequency stayed constant with DPC sensitization. Healthy people's immune response may differ from that of the donors, who had alopecia.

The germline gives CDR1 SGHTA, CDR2 FQGTGA. The CDR3 sequence is 15 residues long. V was cut by 4 bases and J by 8 bases, with 18 bases left in between. Via MiXCR, TCRdb re-called the RACE reads, giving one row per CDR3 protein. The profile shows some 96,000 distinct CDR3 sequences, about 9% of them singletons. The time point is: patch test 2, 6 weeks after DPC sensitization. Treatment meaning: therapeutic diphenylcyclopropenone sensitization with weekly scalp DPC. The source material was whole blood, sampled in connection with sensitization to the hapten diphenylcyclopropenone (DPC). This sequence originates from a woman aged 40-49 years with alopecia areata. Some clones in this sample may be carry-over from other donors' samples. The V gene is TRBV7-3, the J gene TRBJ2-4, with D perhaps being TRBD1 or TRBD2 (5 bases each). DNA for the CDR3: TGTGCCAGCAGCTCGGATCCGAGAAGAGGGGACATTCAGTACTTC. It translates to CASSSDPRRGDIQYF.